Each of the 28 T cell receptor beta chains below was sequenced from the same sample in a study of cytomegalovirus exposure and HLA in healthy donors. The PCR contained 60 Vbeta and 13 Jbeta primers. TCRdb keeps only in-frame clones here, not all; method: immunoSEQ multiplex PCR. The table shows hundreds of thousands of clones, with roughly 85% occurring only once. The sequenced sample was PBMCs. These receptors all stem from a male donor in good health and CMV-seronegative.

This clone was picked up a small number of times. The chain links TRBV5-1 to TRBJ1-3, with a weak D call TRBD1 (5 bases). V gave up 4 bases and J gave up 3 bases, with 17 bases separating them. CDR3 length: 16 amino acids. Germline V gene lookup returns CDR1 SGHRS and CDR2 YFSETQ. In DNA form, the CDR3 reads TGCGCCAGCAGCGACCCCCGGGGCGGGGGTGGAAACACCATATATTTT. This codes for CASSDPRGGGGNTIYF.

This clone was seen only a few times. The genes are TRBV4-2 and TRBJ1-5; a weak D match, TRBD1 (5 bases). The length of the CDR3 is 16 residues. V was cut by 1 base and J by 5 bases, with 15 bases left in between. Germline CDR1 is LGHNA and CDR2 is YNFKEQ. CDR3 bases: TGTGCCAGCAGCCAAGCCTCCCCGGGGGTGGATCAGCCCCAGCATTTT. Its translation is CASSQASPGVDQPQHF.

J is TRBJ1-4 and V is TRBV6-7, with D perhaps TRBD1 (5 bases). TRBV6-7 is reported as an ORF; its role is uncertain. The V end lost 2 bases, the J end lost 7 bases, and 11 bases lay between the germline ends. The CDR3 is 14 residues long. CDR3 protein: CASSYKGRAEKLFF. Written as DNA, the CDR3 is TGTGCCAGCAGTTACAAGGGGAGGGCTGAAAAACTGTTTTTT.

The genes are TRBV9 and TRBJ1-4; D not certain. V lost 1 base to trimming and J lost 5 bases, with 15 bases between them. CDR1 is SGDLS, CDR2 YYNGEE, per germline. This CDR3 has 16 amino acids. CDR3 in DNA: TGTGCCAGCAGCGTACTCTCGGGGTCAAACAATGAAAAACTGTTTTTT. Translating it yields CASSVLSGSNNEKLFF.

V gene TRBV9 combines with J gene TRBJ2-3, with 7 positions matching TRBD1. V was pared by 4 bases and J by 3 bases, with 8 bases of the junction left unmatched. Germline CDR1 reads SGDLS; CDR2 reads YYNGEE. The CDR3 has 15 residues. The CDR3, as DNA: TGTGCCAGCAGCCCCCGACAGGGTGGGACAGATACGCAGTATTTT. Encoded protein: CASSPRQGGTDTQYF. The variable domain in full, completed from reference TRBV9 and TRBJ2-3, reads DSGVTQTPKHLITATGQRVTLRCSPRSGDLSVYWYQQSLDQGLQFLIQYYNGEERAKGNILERFSAQQFPDLHSELNLSSLELGDSALYFCASSPRQGGTDTQYFGPGTRLTVL.

Details on this clone: Additional DNA sequences in this sample encode the identical CDR3. The chain has TRBV7-2 and TRBJ2-5; D ambiguous. The CDR3 has 11 residues. V was trimmed by 4 bases and J by 5 bases, leaving 5 bases between them. Germline V gene lookup returns CDR1 SGHTA and CDR2 FQGNSA. The CDR3 DNA reads as TGTGCCAGCAGCTCCCTTGAGACCCAGTACTTC. Protein: CASSSLETQYF.

V is TRBV6-6 and J is TRBJ2-4, with D uncertain. The CDR3 extends over 15 amino acids. V lost 0 bases to trimming and J lost 5 bases, with 11 bases between them. Germline V gene sequence: CDR1 MNHNY, CDR2 SVGAGI (reference sequence). CDR3 residues: CASSYSIGRENIQYF. The CDR3 nucleotides are TGTGCCAGCAGTTACTCGATCGGTCGCGAAAACATTCAGTACTTC.

This sequence joins TRBV7-2 and TRBJ2-1; perhaps TRBD2 as D (7 bases). Trimming left V 1 base short and J 7 bases short, with 14 bases between. There are 15 residues in the CDR3. Germline V gives CDR1 SGHTA, CDR2 FQGNSA. The CDR3 region is CASSLDRGGLNEQFF. The CDR3 DNA sequence: TGTGCCAGCAGCTTAGATAGGGGGGGGCTTAATGAGCAGTTCTTC.

This clone was found a few times. The chain uses TRBV5-4 and TRBJ1-1; 8 nucleotides match TRBD1. Germline V gene lookup returns CDR1 SGHNT and CDR2 YYREEE (reference sequence). V was pared by 7 bases and J by 10 bases, with 12 bases of the junction left unmatched. The CDR3 has 13 residues. For the CDR3, the DNA is TGTGCCAGCCAGGGACAGGAGGCGCTCGGAGCTTTCTTT. It translates to CASQGQEALGAFF.

This clone was observed a few times. The CDR3 nucleotides are TGTGCCAGCAGTTTTGGGGACAGGGTGAGGTACGAGCAGTACTTC. Protein product: CASSFGDRVRYEQYF. The rearrangement uses TRBV28 and TRBJ2-7; TRBD1 matches 9 bases. The CDR3 sequence is 15 residues long. After removal of 3 bases from V and 4 bases from J, the junction contained 7 bases not matched to a gene. Looked up from germline, CDR1 is MDHEN and CDR2 is SYDVKM.

About this clone: This sample includes further DNA sequences coding for the same CDR3. CDR3: CASSPSNEQFF. Written as DNA, the CDR3 is TGTGCCAGCAGCCCCTCCAATGAGCAGTTCTTC. V is TRBV6-6 and J is TRBJ2-1; D not certain. Deletions cut 6 bases from V and 6 bases from J, with 6 bases between. The CDR3 is 11 residues long. The V gene's germline CDR1 is MNHNY and CDR2 SVGAGI (reference sequence).

The chain carries TRBV11-3 and TRBJ1-5; 10 bases align to TRBD1. After removal of 2 bases from V and 4 bases from J, the junction contained 5 bases not matched to a gene. The CDR3 spans 16 residues. The germline gives CDR1 SGHNT, CDR2 YENEEA. This CDR3 reads CASSLYGQGVNQPQHF. CDR3 sequence (DNA): TGTGCCAGCAGCTTATACGGACAGGGGGTAAATCAGCCCCAGCATTTT. Looking up the rest from reference TRBV11-3 and TRBJ1-5 gives the full variable domain: EAGVVQSPRYKIIEKKQPVAFWCNPISGHNTLYWYLQNLGQGPELLIRYENEEAVDDSQLPKDRFSAERLKGVDSTLKIQPAELGDSAVYLCASSLYGQGVNQPQHFGDGTRLSIL.

The sample holds a few counts of this clone. The chain joins TRBV7-9 to TRBJ2-3, with 8 bases matching TRBD2. V shed 5 bases, J shed 4 bases, and the junction held 5 bases outside the gene matches. The CDR3 runs to 14 residues. Germline V gene lookup returns CDR1 SEHNR and CDR2 FQNEAQ (reference sequence). DNA for the CDR3: TGTGCCAGCAGCCCCCCGGGGGGGGCAGATACGCAGTATTTT. Encoded protein: CASSPPGGADTQYF.

The rearrangement links TRBV14 to TRBJ1-4; TRBD1 matches 9 bases. CDR1 and CDR2 (germline): SGHDN, FVKESK. The J segment lost 10 bases and the V segment lost 7 bases, leaving 25 bases of the junction unmatched. The CDR3 is made up of 19 amino acids. The CDR3, as DNA: TGTGCCAGCAACAATAAGATCCACCACGGGGGACAGGGAGGCGCAAAACTGTTTTTT. Translated: CASNNKIHHGGQGGAKLFF.

V and J are TRBV5-1 and TRBJ2-3, with 7 bases matching TRBD1. The CDR3 covers 15 residues. Germline V CDR1 and CDR2: SGHRS, YFSETQ. J gave up 5 bases and V 2 bases, and 8 bases lay outside the gene matches. The CDR3 coding sequence is TGCGCCAGCAGCTTTATGTCGGCAGGGGGAGATACGCAGTATTTT. Translation gives CASSFMSAGGDTQYF.

The chain employs TRBV15 and TRBJ1-6, with a weak D call TRBD1 (5 bases). Per the germline V gene, CDR1 is LNHNV and CDR2 is YYDKDF (reference sequence). CDR3 length: 17 residues. V lost 0 bases, J lost 3 bases, and 12 bases lay in between. Here the CDR3 reads CATSRDLGADYNSPLHF. The CDR3 DNA reads as TGTGCCACCAGCAGAGATCTAGGGGCGGACTATAATTCACCCCTCCACTTT.

CDR3 DNA: TGTGCCAGTAGCCCCCGGGGACAACCCAATCAGCCCCAGCATTTT. Encoded protein: CASSPRGQPNQPQHF. The V call is TRBV19, the J call TRBJ1-5; possible D gene TRBD1, 6 bases. CDR3 length equals 15 residues. From germline, CDR1 is LNHDA and CDR2 SQIVND (reference sequence). Trimming took 6 bases from V and 3 from J, leaving 15 bases between them.

This clone was detected only once. The chain carries TRBV10-3 and TRBJ2-7; TRBD1 might be the D (5 bases). The CDR3 extends over 14 amino acids. The germline CDR1 and CDR2 sequences are ENHRY and SYGVKD. With 6 bases removed from V and 4 bases from J, the gap between germline ends came to 16 bases. CDR3 DNA sequence: TGTGCCATCAGAGAAGTAGGGGTGAGGTACGAGCAGTACTTC. It is translated as CAIREVGVRYEQYF.

The chain has TRBV2 and TRBJ1-1; TRBD1 is a possible D gene (6 bases). The CDR3 sequence is 14 residues long. V gave up 2 bases and J gave up 4 bases, with 11 bases separating them. Germline V gives CDR1 SNHLY, CDR2 FYNNEI. CDR3 loop: CASSESGEFTEAFF. CDR3 DNA: TGTGCCAGCAGTGAATCAGGGGAGTTCACTGAAGCTTTCTTT.

The V gene is TRBV5-4, the J gene TRBJ2-3, with TRBD2 identical over 10 bases. V dropped 4 bases and J dropped 4; count of bases not matched to a gene: 6. Germline values: CDR1 SGHNT, CDR2 YYREEE (reference sequence). The CDR3 extends over 15 amino acids. CDR3 nucleotides: TGTGCCAGCAGCGAGCGGGGGGGCCAGTCAGATACGCAGTATTTT. It encodes CASSERGGQSDTQYF.

The rearrangement links TRBV30 to TRBJ2-5; 11 nucleotides align to TRBD2. The CDR3 covers 16 residues. The germline V gene has CDR1 GTSNPN and CDR2 SVGIG (reference sequence). Trimming at V came to 1 base and at J to 7 bases, leaving 11 bases not matched to a gene. The CDR3 loop is CAWSGASGGLVGTQYF. CDR3 nucleotides: TGTGCCTGGAGTGGTGCTAGCGGGGGGCTCGTGGGGACCCAGTACTTC.

The V gene is TRBV10-3, the J gene TRBJ1-1, with unresolved D. The CDR3 runs 13 residues. Per germline, CDR1 ENHRY and CDR2 SYGVKD. V lost 4 bases, J lost 4 bases, and 10 bases lay in between. The CDR3 spells CAISAEWATEAFF. The DNA for the CDR3 is TGTGCCATCAGTGCCGAGTGGGCCACTGAAGCTTTCTTT.

The CDR3 sequence is CAISGQPSEAFF. The CDR3 coding sequence is TGTGCCATCAGTGGACAGCCCTCTGAAGCTTTCTTT. The genes are TRBV10-3 and TRBJ1-1; maybe TRBD1 (5 bases). The CDR3 is 12 residues long. CDR1 and CDR2 from the germline V gene are ENHRY and SYGVKD. Trimming removed 4 bases from V and 6 bases from J, with 9 bases in between.

V is TRBV28 and J is TRBJ2-7; 9 bases agree with TRBD1. Trimming removed 5 bases from V and 1 base from J; junction bases left unmatched: 6. This CDR3 has 15 residues. CDR1 and CDR2 (germline): MDHEN, SYDVKM. Here the CDR3 DNA reads TGTGCCAGCAGTCAGCCGGGGACAGGGTCCTACGAGCAGTACTTC. The encoded protein is CASSQPGTGSYEQYF.

DNA for the CDR3: TGTGCCAGCAGCGGGTGGGACAGGGTTGGCTCTGGGGCCAACGTCCTGACTTTC. It yields the protein CASSGWDRVGSGANVLTF. The chain carries TRBV7-2 and TRBJ2-6; 9 nucleotides match TRBD1. CDR1 is SGHTA and CDR2 is FQGNSA in the germline V gene. The CDR3 contains 18 residues. Trimming at V came to 5 bases and at J to 0 bases, leaving 8 bases not matched to a gene.

The CDR3 DNA reads TGTGCCAGCGTCCCAAGCACAGATACGCAGTATTTT. This gives the protein CASVPSTDTQYF. V and J are TRBV7-2 and TRBJ2-3; the D is unclear. Trimming cost V 8 bases and J 0 bases, with 6 bases left between them. The CDR3 loop spans 12 amino acids. The germline CDR1 and CDR2 sequences are SGHTA and FQGNSA.

CDR3 sequence (DNA): TGTGCCAGCAGCGTAGCCATCGTTGCGGGACAGGGACGCAATGAGCAGTTCTTC. Its translation is CASSVAIVAGQGRNEQFF. The rearrangement uses TRBV9 and TRBJ2-1; 9 bases line up with TRBD1. Trimming removed 0 bases from V and 6 bases from J; junction bases left unmatched: 13. The CDR3 is 18 residues long. The V gene's germline CDR1 is SGDLS and CDR2 YYNGEE.

The V and J genes are TRBV30 and TRBJ1-5; the D gene is possibly TRBD1 (6 bases). This CDR3 is 13 amino acids long. Germline V lookup: CDR1 GTSNPN, CDR2 SVGIG (reference sequence). In DNA, the CDR3 is TGTGCATGCGCGAGACAGGACAATCAGCCCCAGCATTTT. This gives the protein CACARQDNQPQHF.